This entry describes one T cell receptor (beta chain). TCRdb re-called the PCR reads through MiXCR, storing one row per CDR3 protein. The repertoire holds over 65,000 distinct CDR3 sequences, roughly 23% seen once, with approximately 0.78% in the top ten. This sample was taken from a study of molecular identifiers for immune sequencing clone quantification. This CDR3 is 15 amino acids long. Germline loops: CDR1 SQVTM, CDR2 ANQGSEA. V was pared by 6 bases and J by 6 bases, with 23 bases between. The TCR comes from a human donor in good health. Some libraries in this study had Jurkat cell RNA spiked in. The rearrangement uses TRBV29-1 and TRBJ1-1, with D perhaps matching TRBD1 (6 bases). Input material: naive CD8+ T cells from blood, with Jurkat cell RNA spiked in. Subset described: FACS-sorted CD8+CD4-CCR7+CD45RA+ naive T cells. CDR3 DNA: TGCAGCGTCACAGGGAGCTTGGGGGGCGCAGCTGAAGCTTTCTTT. As protein: CSVTGSLGGAAEAFF.